The rows below give T cell receptor beta chains drawn from one sample of a study of blood T cell repertoires in COVID-19. The table came from immunoSEQ multiplex PCR; TCRdb's copy has only in-frame clones and leaves some out. The sample lists a few hundred thousand clones, 75% to 90% occurring once. Input material: peripheral blood. Receptors originate from a woman aged 40 to 50 who had recovered from COVID-19. Each CDR3 is given with its conserved first and last residue. D genes are given only for firm matches.

TRBJ2-7 TRBV5-1 NA CASSLSWLVPSYEQYF TGCGCCAGCAGCTTGAGCTGGCTAGTCCCCTCCTACGAGCAGTACTTC
TRBJ2-6 TRBV7-2 TRBD2 CASSLDGLAGSGANVLTF TGTGCCAGCAGCTTAGACGGACTAGCGGGATCTGGGGCCAACGTCCTGACTTTC
TRBJ2-1 TRBV20-1 TRBD2 CSASLAGGSYNEQFF TGCAGTGCTAGTCTAGCGGGGGGCTCCTACAATGAGCAGTTCTTC
TRBJ2-5 TRBV5-1 TRBD2 CASSLGLAGTGKETQYF TGCGCCAGCAGCTTGGGACTAGCGGGAACTGGTAAGGAGACCCAGTACTTC
TRBJ1-1 TRBV27 NA CASSPREKNTEAFF TGTGCCAGCAGTCCCCGTGAGAAGAACACTGAAGCTTTCTTT
TRBJ2-7 TRBV18 NA CASSKSGAEQYF TGTGCCAGCTCAAAATCAGGGGCCGAGCAGTACTTC
TRBJ1-1 TRBV19 TRBD1 CASRTGLNTEAFF TGTGCCAGTAGGACAGGGTTGAACACTGAAGCTTTCTTT
TRBJ1-2 TRBV24-1 NA CATSALESFYGYTF TGTGCCACCAGTGCATTAGAATCTTTCTATGGCTACACCTTC
TRBJ2-1 TRBV7-9 NA CASSLVDLPRPYNEQFF TGTGCCAGCAGCTTAGTGGATCTCCCGAGGCCCTACAATGAGCAGTTCTTC
TRBJ2-5 TRBV5-4 TRBD2 CASSFRLAGVGAQETQYF TGTGCCAGCAGCTTCAGGCTAGCGGGCGTAGGTGCCCAAGAGACCCAGTACTTC
TRBJ2-7 TRBV18 TRBD2 CASSSTSGSWEQYF TGTGCCAGCTCATCGACTAGCGGGAGCTGGGAGCAGTACTTC